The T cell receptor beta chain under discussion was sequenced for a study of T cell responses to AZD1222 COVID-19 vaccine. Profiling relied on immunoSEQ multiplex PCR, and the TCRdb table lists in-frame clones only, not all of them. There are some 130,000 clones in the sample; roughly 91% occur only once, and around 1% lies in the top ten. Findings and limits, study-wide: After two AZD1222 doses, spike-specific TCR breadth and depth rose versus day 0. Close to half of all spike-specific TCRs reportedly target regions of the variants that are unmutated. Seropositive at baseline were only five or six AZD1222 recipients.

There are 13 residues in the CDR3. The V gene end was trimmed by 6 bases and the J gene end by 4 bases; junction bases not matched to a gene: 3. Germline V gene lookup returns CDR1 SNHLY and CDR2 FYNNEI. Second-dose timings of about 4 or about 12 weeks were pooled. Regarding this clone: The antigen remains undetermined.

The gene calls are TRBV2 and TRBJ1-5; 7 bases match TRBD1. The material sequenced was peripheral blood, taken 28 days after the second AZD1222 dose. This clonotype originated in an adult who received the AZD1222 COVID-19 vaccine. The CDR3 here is CASRGGQNQPQHF. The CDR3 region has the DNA TGTGCCAGCAGGGGGGGACAGAATCAGCCCCAGCATTTT.